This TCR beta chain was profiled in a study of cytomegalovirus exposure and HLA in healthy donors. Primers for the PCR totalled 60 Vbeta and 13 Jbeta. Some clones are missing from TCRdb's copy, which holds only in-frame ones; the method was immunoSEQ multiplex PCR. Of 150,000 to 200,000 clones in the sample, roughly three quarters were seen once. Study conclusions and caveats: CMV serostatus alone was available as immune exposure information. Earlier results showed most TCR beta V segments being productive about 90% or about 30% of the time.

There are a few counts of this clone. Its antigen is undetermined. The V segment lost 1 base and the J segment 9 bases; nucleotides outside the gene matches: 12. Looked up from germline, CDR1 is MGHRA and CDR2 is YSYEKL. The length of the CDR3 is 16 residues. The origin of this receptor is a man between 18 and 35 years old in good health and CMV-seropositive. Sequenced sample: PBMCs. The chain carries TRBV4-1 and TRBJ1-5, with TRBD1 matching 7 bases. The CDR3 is CASSQAGQNLAAPQHF. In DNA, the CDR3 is TGCGCCAGCAGCCAAGCGGGACAGAATTTAGCCGCGCCCCAGCATTTT.